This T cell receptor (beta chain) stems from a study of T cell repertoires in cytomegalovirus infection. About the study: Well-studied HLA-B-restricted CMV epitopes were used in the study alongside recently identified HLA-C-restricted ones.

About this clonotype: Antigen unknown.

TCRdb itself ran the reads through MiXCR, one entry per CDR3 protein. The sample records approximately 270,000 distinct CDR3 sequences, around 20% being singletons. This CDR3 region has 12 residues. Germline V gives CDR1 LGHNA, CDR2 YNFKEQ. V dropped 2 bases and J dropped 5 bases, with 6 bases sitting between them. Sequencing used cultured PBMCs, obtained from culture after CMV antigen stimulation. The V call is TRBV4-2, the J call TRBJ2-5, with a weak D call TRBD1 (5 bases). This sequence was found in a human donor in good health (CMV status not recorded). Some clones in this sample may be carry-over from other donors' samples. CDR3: CASSQRQETQYF. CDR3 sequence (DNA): TGTGCCAGCAGCCAAAGACAGGAGACCCAGTACTTC.